This TCR beta chain was sequenced during a study of lymphopenia after photon versus proton radiotherapy. Study-wide points: Photon-treated patients lost naive T cells and TCR diversity; proton-treated stayed stable. Survival link was tested only in deceased patients; proton benefit remains a possibility.

This CDR3 has 14 amino acids. V gave up 3 bases and J gave up 5 bases, with 10 bases separating them. The V gene's germline CDR1 is SGHTA and CDR2 FQGTGA. Sequenced by immunoSEQ multiplex PCR; TCRdb stores in-frame clones only, minus some. Of tens of thousands of clones in the sample, roughly 80% were seen once. As regards this clone: The target antigen is unknown.

The sequence was collected from an older woman with pancreatic cancer. The sequences come from peripheral blood, collected from a patient treated with proton-based radiotherapy. This chain joins TRBV7-3 and TRBJ2-2; no firm D call. CDR3 bases: TGTGCCAGCAGCTTGAGAGGTGCTACCGGGGAGCTGTTTTTT. Translation: CASSLRGATGELFF.